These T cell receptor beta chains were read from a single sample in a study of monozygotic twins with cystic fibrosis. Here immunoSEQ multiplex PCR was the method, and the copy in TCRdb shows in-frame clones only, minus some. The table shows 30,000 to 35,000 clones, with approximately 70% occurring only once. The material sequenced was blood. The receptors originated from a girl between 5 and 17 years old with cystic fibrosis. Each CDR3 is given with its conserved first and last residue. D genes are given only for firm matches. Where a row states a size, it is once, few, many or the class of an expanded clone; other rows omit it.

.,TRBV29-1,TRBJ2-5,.,CSVEAPTIQTQYF,TGCAGCGTTGAGGCCCCGACGATTCAGACCCAGTACTTC
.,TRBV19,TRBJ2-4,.,CASSIGPRLAKNIQYF,TGTGCCAGTAGTATTGGGCCTAGATTAGCCAAAAACATTCAGTACTTC
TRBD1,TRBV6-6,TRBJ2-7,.,CASSYSGTGSYEQYF,TGTGCCAGCAGTTACTCTGGGACAGGGTCCTACGAGCAGTACTTC
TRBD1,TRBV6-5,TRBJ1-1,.,CASRMDRRTEAFF,TGTGCCAGCAGGATGGACAGGAGAACTGAAGCTTTCTTT
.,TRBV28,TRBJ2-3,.,CASRVTVTDTQYF,TGTGCCAGCAGGGTTACCGTCACAGATACGCAGTATTTT
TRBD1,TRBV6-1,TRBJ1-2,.,CASSDAGTGKRVGYTF,TGTGCCAGCAGTGACGCCGGGACAGGGAAGAGGGTCGGCTACACCTTC
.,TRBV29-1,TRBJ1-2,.,CSVEDSRSYGYTF,TGCAGCGTTGAAGATAGCAGATCCTATGGCTACACCTTC
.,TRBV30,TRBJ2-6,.,CAWGIYSGANVLTF,TGTGCCTGGGGAATATACTCTGGGGCCAACGTCCTGACTTTC
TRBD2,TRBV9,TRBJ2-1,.,CASSVPGTSGGYYNEQFF,TGTGCCAGCAGCGTACCCGGGACTAGCGGAGGATACTACAATGAGCAGTTCTTC
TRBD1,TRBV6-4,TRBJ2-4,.,CASSGGQRLAKNIQYF,TGTGCCAGCAGTGGGGGACAGAGACTAGCCAAAAACATTCAGTACTTC
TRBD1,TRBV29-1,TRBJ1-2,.,CSVEKGTGDGYTF,TGCAGCGTTGAAAAGGGGACAGGGGATGGCTACACCTTC
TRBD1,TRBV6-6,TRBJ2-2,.,CASSDRGTGELFF,TGTGCCAGCAGTGACAGGGGCACCGGGGAGCTGTTTTTT
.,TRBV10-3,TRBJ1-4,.,CAIRPPGSEKLFF,TGTGCCATCAGGCCCCCGGGAAGTGAAAAACTGTTTTTT
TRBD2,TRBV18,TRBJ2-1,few,CASSSTTSGTTNNEQFF,TGTGCCAGCTCATCGACTACTAGCGGGACCACCAACAATGAGCAGTTCTTC
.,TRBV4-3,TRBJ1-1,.,CASSHRDFGRVSEAFF,TGCGCCAGCAGCCACCGAGATTTCGGCAGGGTGTCAGAAGCTTTCTTT
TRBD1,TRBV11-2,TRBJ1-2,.,CASSLDRQGVGTF,TGTGCCAGCAGCTTAGACCGTCAGGGGGTTGGCACCTTC
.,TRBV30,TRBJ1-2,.,CAWRQGILGGYTF,TGTGCCTGGAGACAGGGAATTCTGGGGGGCTACACCTTC
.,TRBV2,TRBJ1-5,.,CASRRGTPLYSNQPQHF,TGTGCCAGCAGAAGAGGAACACCACTTTATAGCAATCAGCCCCAGCATTTT
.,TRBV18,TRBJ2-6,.,CASSLPGANVLTF,TGTGCCAGCTCACTTCCTGGGGCCAACGTCCTGACTTTC
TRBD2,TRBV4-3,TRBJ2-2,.,CASSQTMGLGYAGELFF,TGCGCCAGCAGCCAAACCATGGGACTAGGTTACGCCGGGGAGCTGTTTTTT
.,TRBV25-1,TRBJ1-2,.,CASSEYQLDGYTF,TGTGCCAGCAGTGAATACCAGCTGGATGGCTACACCTTC
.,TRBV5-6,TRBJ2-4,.,CASNFGQGRSIQYF,TGTGCCAGCAACTTCGGTCAGGGAAGGAGCATTCAGTACTTC
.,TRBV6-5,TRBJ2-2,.,CATRLFTGELFF,TGTGCCACCCGTCTGTTCACCGGGGAGCTGTTTTTT
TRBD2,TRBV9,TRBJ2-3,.,CASSVALGTSGRAPTDTQYF,TGTGCCAGCAGCGTAGCCCTAGGGACTAGCGGGAGGGCCCCCACAGATACGCAGTATTTT
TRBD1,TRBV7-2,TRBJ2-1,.,CASSLVTGFVWNEQFF,TGTGCCAGCAGCTTAGTGACAGGGTTCGTATGGAATGAGCAGTTCTTC
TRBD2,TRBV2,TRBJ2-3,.,CASGGTSGDSLDTQYF,TGTGCCAGCGGGGGGACTAGCGGGGATTCTTTAGATACGCAGTATTTT
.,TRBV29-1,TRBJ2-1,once,CSVEPSRDLGGNEQFF,TGCAGCGTTGAGCCTTCCCGGGACTTAGGAGGTAATGAGCAGTTCTTC
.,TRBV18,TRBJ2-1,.,CASSPITQRVYNEQFF,TGTGCCAGCTCACCAATTACCCAGCGGGTCTACAATGAGCAGTTCTTC
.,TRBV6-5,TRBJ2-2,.,CASSYSPRTGELFF,TGTGCCAGCAGTTACTCGCCGAGAACCGGGGAGCTGTTTTTT
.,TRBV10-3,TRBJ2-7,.,CAIRRATADYEQYF,TGTGCCATCAGACGGGCCACGGCGGACTACGAGCAGTACTTC
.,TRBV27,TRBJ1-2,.,CASSLISQGRNYGYTF,TGTGCCAGCAGTTTAATTAGCCAGGGGCGGAACTATGGCTACACCTTC
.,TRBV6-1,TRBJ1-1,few,CASSSDSEGATEAFF,TGTGCCAGCAGTTCAGACAGCGAAGGGGCCACTGAAGCTTTCTTT
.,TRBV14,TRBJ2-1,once,CASSPILDRFPYNEQFF,TGTGCCAGCAGCCCCATCCTCGACAGGTTTCCTTACAATGAGCAGTTCTTC
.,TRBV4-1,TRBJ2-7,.,CASSQDFPQRDISYEQYF,TGCGCCAGCAGCCAAGACTTCCCCCAGCGGGACATCTCCTACGAGCAGTACTTC
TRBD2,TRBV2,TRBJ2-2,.,CASSATWTSGNTGELFF,TGTGCCAGCAGTGCAACTTGGACTAGCGGGAACACCGGGGAGCTGTTTTTT
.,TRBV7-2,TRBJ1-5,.,CASSLAGYSNQPQHF,TGTGCCAGCAGCTTAGCAGGGTATAGCAATCAGCCCCAGCATTTT
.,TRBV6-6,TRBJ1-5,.,CASSPWGENQPQHF,TGTGCCAGCAGTCCTTGGGGTGAGAATCAGCCCCAGCATTTT
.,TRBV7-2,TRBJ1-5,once,CASSLGQYQPQHF,TGTGCCAGCAGCTTAGGTCAGTATCAGCCCCAGCATTTT
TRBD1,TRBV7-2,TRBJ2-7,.,CASSSTGGYEQYF,TGTGCCAGCAGCTCTACAGGGGGCTACGAGCAGTACTTC
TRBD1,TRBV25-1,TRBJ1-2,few,CASSVQGVGYTF,TGTGCCAGCAGTGTACAGGGGGTCGGCTACACCTTC
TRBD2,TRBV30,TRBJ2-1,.,CAWSASLGTSGTSYNEQFF,TGTGCCTGGAGTGCATCCCTCGGGACTAGCGGGACCTCCTACAATGAGCAGTTCTTC
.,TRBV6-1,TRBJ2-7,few,CASSEAQGTNRYF,TGTGCCAGCAGTGAAGCCCAGGGCACGAATCGGTACTTC
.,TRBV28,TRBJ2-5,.,CASSLDLKTQYF,TGTGCCAGCAGTTTAGATCTGAAGACCCAGTACTTC
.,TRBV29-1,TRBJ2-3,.,CSVGPGKQYF,TGCAGCGTGGGCCCCGGGAAGCAGTATTTT
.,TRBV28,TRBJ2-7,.,CASSFGRSEQYF,TGTGCCAGCAGTTTCGGCCGGTCCGAGCAGTACTTC
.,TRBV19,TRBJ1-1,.,CASSIHIGITEAFF,TGTGCCAGTAGTATACATATCGGAATCACTGAAGCTTTCTTT
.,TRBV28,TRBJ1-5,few,CASSLGRNQPQHF,TGTGCCAGCAGTTTGGGAAGAAATCAGCCCCAGCATTTT
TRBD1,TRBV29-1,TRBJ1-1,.,CSAHPLAGGTEAFF,TGCAGCGCCCACCCTCTGGCAGGGGGTACTGAAGCTTTCTTT
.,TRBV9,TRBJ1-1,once,CASSASLNTEAFF,TGTGCCAGCAGCGCCTCCCTGAACACTGAAGCTTTCTTT
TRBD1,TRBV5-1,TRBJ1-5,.,CASSPGTAGRGEPQHF,TGCGCCAGCAGCCCGGGGACAGCTGGGCGTGGAGAGCCCCAGCATTTT
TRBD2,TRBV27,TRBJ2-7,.,CASSRGLAGVSEYF,TGTGCCAGCAGTAGAGGACTAGCGGGAGTGTCAGAATACTTC